The 14 T cell receptor beta chains below were found in one sample sequenced in a study of blood T cell repertoires in COVID-19. TCRdb keeps only in-frame clones here, not all; method: immunoSEQ multiplex PCR. The table has under 200,000 clones, roughly nine tenths seen once. What was sequenced was peripheral blood. These TCRs come from a woman between 55 and 75 years old with COVID-19, enrolled during active disease.

This clone showed up just once. V and J are TRBV3-1 (or the pseudogene TRBV3-2) and TRBJ1-1; D is unresolved. Germline V gives CDR1 LGHDT, CDR2 YNNKEL (reference sequence). This CDR3 has 14 amino acids. The V and J ends lost 6 bases and 1 base respectively, with 12 bases between them. The DNA for the CDR3 is TGTGCCAGCAGTCGGGGAGTTGGGAACACTGAAGCTTTCTTT. It is translated as CASSRGVGNTEAFF.

J is TRBJ2-2 and V is TRBV9; no firm D call. The CDR3 contains 15 residues. Per the germline V gene, CDR1 is SGDLS and CDR2 is YYNGEE. The ends were cut back, 3 bases at V and 6 bases at J, with 15 bases in the middle. Here the CDR3 reads CASSAPGRMAGELFF. In DNA, the CDR3 is TGTGCCAGCAGCGCCCCGGGTAGGATGGCCGGGGAGCTGTTTTTT.

The gene calls are TRBV14 and TRBJ1-5; D is undetermined. This CDR3 is built from 10 residues. The germline gives CDR1 SGHDN, CDR2 FVKESK. Trimming stripped 4 bases from V and 9 bases from J, with 4 bases between. The CDR3 loop is CASSLWPQHF. The CDR3, as DNA: TGTGCCAGCAGCCTCTGGCCCCAGCATTTT.

CDR3 DNA sequence: TGTGCCAGCAGTTACCTGGGACTACGTTACAATGAGCAGTTCTTC. Translating gives CASSYLGLRYNEQFF. The J gene is TRBJ2-1, the V gene TRBV6-2 or TRBV6-3, with 7 bases matching TRBD2. The V gene's germline CDR1 is MNHEY and CDR2 SVGEGT. The CDR3 spans 15 residues. V lost 2 bases and J lost 4; bases outside the gene matches: 5.

V and J are TRBV19 and TRBJ1-5; TRBD1 matches 8 bases. Germline V lookup: CDR1 LNHDA, CDR2 SQIVND (reference sequence). The V gene end was trimmed by 7 bases and the J gene end by 4 bases; junction bases not matched to a gene: 3. CDR3 size: 13 residues. This CDR3 is CASKTGVNQPQHF. The DNA for the CDR3 is TGTGCCAGTAAGACAGGGGTGAATCAGCCCCAGCATTTT.

This rearrangement joins TRBV29-1 to TRBJ1-1, with D unresolved. V lost 4 bases and J 6 bases, leaving 9 bases between the germline ends. CDR1 is SQVTM and CDR2 is ANQGSEA in the germline V gene. This CDR3 contains 11 residues. This chain's CDR3 is CSVVILSEAFF. The CDR3 DNA sequence: TGCAGCGTTGTCATACTTTCTGAAGCTTTCTTT. Filled out from reference TRBV29-1 and TRBJ1-1, the complete variable domain reads SAVISQKPSRDICQRGTSLTIQCQVDSQVTMMFWYRQQPGQSLTLIATANQGSEATYESGFVIDKFPISRPNLTFSTLTVSNMSPEDSSIYLCSVVILSEAFFGQGTRLTVV.

The V gene is TRBV6-5, the J gene TRBJ1-2, with 7 positions matching TRBD1. With V trimmed by 0 bases and J by 8 bases, 9 bases remained unmatched. Germline-derived CDR1 and CDR2 are MNHEY and SVGAGI. This CDR3 is 15 amino acids long. The CDR3 loop is CASSYSTETGTGYTF. The CDR3 bases are TGTGCCAGCAGTTACTCGACTGAGACAGGGACGGGCTACACCTTC.

V and J are TRBV10-3 and TRBJ1-4, with 10 bases aligning to TRBD1. This CDR3 is built from 14 residues. Germline CDR1 is ENHRY and CDR2 is SYGVKD. V was clipped by 10 bases and J by 5 bases; unmatched bases: 7. DNA of the CDR3: TGTGCCACGAGACGGGACAGGGGCAATGAAAAACTGTTTTTT. It codes for CATRRDRGNEKLFF.

The chain uses TRBV5-1 and TRBJ2-3; 13 bases agree with TRBD2. With V trimmed by 6 bases and J by 4 bases, 5 bases remained unmatched. The CDR3 runs to 15 residues. CDR1 SGHRS and CDR2 YFSETQ come from the germline V gene. Written as DNA, the CDR3 is TGCGCCAGCACCTTACTAGCGGGAGGGGCAGATACGCAGTATTTT. Amino acid sequence: CASTLLAGGADTQYF. The full variable domain, in which reference TRBV5-1 and TRBJ2-3 provide the parts outside the CDR3, is KAGVTQTPRYLIKTRGQQVTLSCSPISGHRSVSWYQQTPGQGLQFLFEYFSETQRNKGNFPGRFSGRQFSNSRSEMNVSTLELGDSALYLCASTLLAGGADTQYFGPGTRLTVL.

The rearrangement joins TRBV5-1 to TRBJ1-4, with 9 bases that match TRBD1. The V segment lost 3 bases and the J segment 3 bases; nucleotides outside the gene matches: 0. CDR1 and CDR2 from the germline V gene are SGHRS and YFSETQ. The CDR3 extends over 14 amino acids. The CDR3 region is CASSWTGANEKLFF. In nucleotides, the CDR3 is TGCGCCAGCAGCTGGACAGGGGCTAATGAAAAACTGTTTTTT.

The rearrangement uses TRBV5-4 and TRBJ1-1, with 7 nucleotides matching TRBD1. Germline V gene lookup returns CDR1 SGHNT and CDR2 YYREEE (reference sequence). V lost 6 bases and J lost 0; bases outside the gene matches: 5. CDR3 length: 14 residues. The CDR3 DNA reads as TGTGCCAGCATCAACAGGGGTCTGAACACTGAAGCTTTCTTT. As protein: CASINRGLNTEAFF.

This sequence joins TRBV7-2 and TRBJ2-7; 11 bases are shared with TRBD2. Trimming took 1 base from V and 2 from J; bases not matched to a gene: 1. This CDR3 is built from 15 residues. The germline V gene encodes CDR1 SGHTA and CDR2 FQGNSA. The CDR3 loop reads CASSLVAGGAYEQYF. As DNA, the CDR3 is TGTGCCAGCAGCTTAGTAGCGGGGGGGGCCTACGAGCAGTACTTC.

The genes are TRBV3-1 (or the pseudogene TRBV3-2) and TRBJ2-7; D is perhaps TRBD1 (6 bases). CDR3 length: 13 amino acids. The germline CDR1 and CDR2 sequences are LGHDT and YNNKEL (reference sequence). V lost 5 bases to trimming and J lost 5 bases, with 13 bases between them. Here the CDR3 reads CASSYRAENEQYF. CDR3 sequence (DNA): TGTGCCAGCAGCTACAGGGCCGAAAACGAGCAGTACTTC.

This clone came up once. V usage is TRBV6-5 and J usage is TRBJ1-5; D gene unclear. The length of the CDR3 is 15 residues. CDR1 MNHEY and CDR2 SVGAGI come from the germline V gene. V shed 0 bases and J shed 0 bases, with 6 bases lying between them. In DNA form, the CDR3 reads TGTGCCAGCAGTTACTCCCTTTATAGCAATCAGCCCCAGCATTTT. Encoded protein: CASSYSLYSNQPQHF.